The clone carrying this TCR beta chain was counted many times. The antigen is undetermined. The V gene's germline CDR1 is KGHSH and CDR2 LQKENI. Trimming stripped 0 bases from V and 4 bases from J, with 10 bases between. The CDR3 is 15 residues long. This sample stems from a study of metastatic and nonmetastatic thyroid tumors. Overall study context: Repertoire comparisons spanned blood and tumor or nodule tissue from malignant and benign thyroid patients.

Prior to thyroid surgery, none of the patients had received any treatment. General study findings and limits: Relative to benign nodules, malignant thyroid tumors were reportedly characterized by significantly elevated TCR beta diversity in blood and tumor.

TCRdb called clones again from the PCR reads with MiXCR. The sample has about 93,000 clones; approximately 11% are singletons. The source is a female donor with papillary thyroid cancer or a benign thyroid nodule (not recorded which). Some clones in this sample may be carry-over from other donors' samples. The V call is TRBV18, the J call TRBJ2-1; D perhaps matches TRBD2 (6 bases). The specimen sequenced was blood. The CDR3 is CASSPPSGVYNEQFF. CDR3 in DNA: TGTGCCAGCTCACCACCGTCGGGGGTTTACAATGAGCAGTTCTTC.